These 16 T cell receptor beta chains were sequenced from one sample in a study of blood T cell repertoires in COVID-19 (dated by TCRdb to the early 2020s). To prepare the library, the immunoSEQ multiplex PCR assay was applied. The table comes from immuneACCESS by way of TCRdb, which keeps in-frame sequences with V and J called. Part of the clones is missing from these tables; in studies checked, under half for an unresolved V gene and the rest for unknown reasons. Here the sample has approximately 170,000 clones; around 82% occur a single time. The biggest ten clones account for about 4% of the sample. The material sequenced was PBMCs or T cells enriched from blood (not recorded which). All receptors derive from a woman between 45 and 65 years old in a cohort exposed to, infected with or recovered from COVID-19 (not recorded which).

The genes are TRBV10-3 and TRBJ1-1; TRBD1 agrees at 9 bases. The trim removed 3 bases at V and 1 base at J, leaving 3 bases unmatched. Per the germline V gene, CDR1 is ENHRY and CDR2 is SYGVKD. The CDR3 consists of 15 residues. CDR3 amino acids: CAISDAGQGNTEAFF. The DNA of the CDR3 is TGTGCCATCAGTGACGCGGGACAGGGGAACACTGAAGCTTTCTTT.

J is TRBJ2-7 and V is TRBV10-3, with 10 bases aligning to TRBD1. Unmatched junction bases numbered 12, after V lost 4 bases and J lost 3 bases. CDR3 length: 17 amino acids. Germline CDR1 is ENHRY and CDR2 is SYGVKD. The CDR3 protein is CAISGDPGQGPNYEQYF. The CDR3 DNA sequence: TGTGCCATCAGTGGGGATCCGGGACAGGGGCCGAACTACGAGCAGTACTTC.

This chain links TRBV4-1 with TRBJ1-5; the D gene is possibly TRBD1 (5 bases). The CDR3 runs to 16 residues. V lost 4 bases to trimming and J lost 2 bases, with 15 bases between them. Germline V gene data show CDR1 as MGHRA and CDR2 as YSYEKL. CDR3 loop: CASSRGLLGGNQPQHF. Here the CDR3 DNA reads TGCGCCAGCAGCCGGGGCCTTTTGGGTGGCAATCAGCCCCAGCATTTT.

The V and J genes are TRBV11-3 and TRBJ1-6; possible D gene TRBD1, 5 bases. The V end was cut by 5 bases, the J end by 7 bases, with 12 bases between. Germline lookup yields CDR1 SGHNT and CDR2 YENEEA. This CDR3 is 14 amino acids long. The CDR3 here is CASSAQGDNSPLHF. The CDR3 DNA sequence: TGTGCCAGCAGCGCCCAGGGTGACAATTCACCCCTCCACTTT.

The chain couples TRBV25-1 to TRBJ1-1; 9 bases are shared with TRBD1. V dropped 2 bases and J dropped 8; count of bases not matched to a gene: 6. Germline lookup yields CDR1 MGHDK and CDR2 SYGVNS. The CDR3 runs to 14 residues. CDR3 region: CASSEVSGTGEAFF. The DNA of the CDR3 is TGTGCCAGCAGTGAAGTTTCCGGGACAGGGGAAGCTTTCTTT.

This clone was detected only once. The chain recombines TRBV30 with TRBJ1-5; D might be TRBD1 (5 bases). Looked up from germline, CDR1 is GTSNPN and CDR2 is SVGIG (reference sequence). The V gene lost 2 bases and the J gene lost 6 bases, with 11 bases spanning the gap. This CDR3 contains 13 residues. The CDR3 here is CAWSLRDVQPQHF. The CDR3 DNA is TGTGCCTGGAGTCTCAGGGATGTTCAGCCCCAGCATTTT. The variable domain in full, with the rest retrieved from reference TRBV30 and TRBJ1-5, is SQTIHQWPATLVQPVGSPLSLECTVEGTSNPNLYWYRQAAGRGLQLLFYSVGIGQISSEVPQNLSASRPQDRQFILSSKKLLLSDSGFYLCAWSLRDVQPQHFGDGTRLSIL.

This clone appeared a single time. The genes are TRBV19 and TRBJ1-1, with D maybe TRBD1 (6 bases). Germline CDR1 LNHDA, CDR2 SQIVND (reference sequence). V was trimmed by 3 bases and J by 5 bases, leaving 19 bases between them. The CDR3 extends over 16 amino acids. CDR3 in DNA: TGTGCCAGTAGTATCCGGCTCAGGAGAGGGGGTACTGAAGCTTTCTTT. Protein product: CASSIRLRRGGTEAFF.

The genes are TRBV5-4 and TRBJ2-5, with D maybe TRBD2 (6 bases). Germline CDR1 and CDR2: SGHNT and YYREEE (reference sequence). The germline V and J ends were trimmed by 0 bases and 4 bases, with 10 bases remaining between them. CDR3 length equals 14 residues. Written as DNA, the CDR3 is TGTGCCAGCAGCTTGGCCGGGGGTTCAGAGACCCAGTACTTC. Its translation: CASSLAGGSETQYF.

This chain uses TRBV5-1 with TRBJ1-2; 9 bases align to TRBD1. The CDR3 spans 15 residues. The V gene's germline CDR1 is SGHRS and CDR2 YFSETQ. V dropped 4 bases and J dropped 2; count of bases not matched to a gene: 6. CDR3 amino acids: CASSPGDRDNYGYTF. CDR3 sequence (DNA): TGCGCCAGCAGCCCGGGGGACAGGGACAACTATGGCTACACCTTC.

CDR3 sequence: CASSTRTSGRPTGELFF. In DNA form, the CDR3 reads TGTGCCAGTAGTACAAGGACTAGCGGGAGGCCGACCGGGGAGCTGTTTTTT. V usage is TRBV19 and J usage is TRBJ2-2, with 14 bases fitting TRBD2. Germline V lookup: CDR1 LNHDA, CDR2 SQIVND (reference sequence). V gave up 4 bases and J gave up 5 bases; unmatched junction bases: 6. The CDR3 consists of 17 residues.

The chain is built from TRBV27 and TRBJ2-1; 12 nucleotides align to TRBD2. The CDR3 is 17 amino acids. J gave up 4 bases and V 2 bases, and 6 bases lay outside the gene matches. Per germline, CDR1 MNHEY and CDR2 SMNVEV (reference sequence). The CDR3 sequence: CASSLRLAGGIYNEQFF. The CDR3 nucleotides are TGTGCCAGCAGTTTACGTCTAGCGGGAGGGATTTACAATGAGCAGTTCTTC.

The CDR3 loop is CASEPGSPTGAFF. CDR3 DNA: TGTGCCAGTGAACCCGGGAGCCCCACAGGAGCTTTCTTT. The chain combines TRBV19 with TRBJ1-1; a weak D match, TRBD1 (5 bases). CDR3 length equals 13 residues. V was pared by 8 bases and J by 10 bases, with 20 bases between. Germline V gene data show CDR1 as LNHDA and CDR2 as SQIVND (reference sequence).

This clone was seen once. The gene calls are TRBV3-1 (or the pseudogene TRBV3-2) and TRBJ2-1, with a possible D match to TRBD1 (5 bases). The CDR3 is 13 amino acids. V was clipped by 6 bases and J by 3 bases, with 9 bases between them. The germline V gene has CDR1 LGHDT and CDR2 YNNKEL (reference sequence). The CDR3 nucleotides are TGTGCCAGCAGTGAGCAGGGCTACAATGAGCAGTTCTTC. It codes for CASSEQGYNEQFF.

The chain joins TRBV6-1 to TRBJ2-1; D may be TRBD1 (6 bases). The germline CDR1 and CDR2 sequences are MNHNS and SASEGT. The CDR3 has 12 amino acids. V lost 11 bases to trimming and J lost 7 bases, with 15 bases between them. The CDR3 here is CAACRDTNEQFF. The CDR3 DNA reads TGTGCCGCCTGCCGGGACACAAATGAGCAGTTCTTC.

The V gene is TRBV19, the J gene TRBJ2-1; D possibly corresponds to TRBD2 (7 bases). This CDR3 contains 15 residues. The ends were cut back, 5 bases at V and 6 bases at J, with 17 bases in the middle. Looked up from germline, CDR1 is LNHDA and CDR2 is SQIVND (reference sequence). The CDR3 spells CASSLGGDWPNEQFF. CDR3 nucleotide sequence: TGTGCCAGTAGTCTAGGGGGGGACTGGCCCAATGAGCAGTTCTTC.

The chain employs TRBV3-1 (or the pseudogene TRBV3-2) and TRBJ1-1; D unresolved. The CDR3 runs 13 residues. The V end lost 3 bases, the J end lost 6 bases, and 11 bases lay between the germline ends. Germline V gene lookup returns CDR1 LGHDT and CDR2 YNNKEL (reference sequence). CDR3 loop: CASSQGVTPEAFF. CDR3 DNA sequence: TGTGCCAGCAGCCAGGGCGTTACCCCTGAAGCTTTCTTT.